This T cell receptor beta chain derives from a study of monozygotic twins with inflammatory bowel disease. Germline loops: CDR1 SGDLS, CDR2 YYNGEE. The CDR3 extends over 15 amino acids. Findings and limits, study-wide: Variability may have been added to patient repertoires by differing immunosuppressive treatments. Similarity of repertoires did not differ between concordant and discordant twins, possibly from limited power.

UMIs containing a 6-nucleotide sample barcode were added via template switching. TCRdb reprocessed the 5' RACE reads, keeping one entry per CDR3 protein, no DNA. This repertoire includes around 450,000 distinct CDR3 sequences. A note on this clonotype: Antigen unknown.

The receptor comes from a human donor with ulcerative colitis or Crohn's disease, or a healthy co-twin of an affected twin (not recorded which). The J gene is TRBJ1-4, the V gene TRBV9; TCRdb's D call, TRBD1, is unchecked because there is no DNA. Sample: blood. The chain's CDR3 is CASSVSDRGREKLFF.